These T cell receptor beta chains were read from a single sample in a study of CD8+ T cells in alopecia areata. Measured with immunoSEQ multiplex PCR; TCRdb has only the in-frame clones, and not every one. The sample consists of 150,000 to 200,000 clones, around three fifths of them appearing once. The sequencing used CD4+ T cells sorted from blood, collected at week 0. These receptors originate from a human donor with alopecia areata. Each CDR3 is given without its conserved first and last residue. Fields, in order: V gene, J gene, CDR3 protein.

TRBV27	TRBJ1-6	ASRGDRALSSYNSPLH
TRBV29-1	TRBJ1-2	SVAEANGYT
TRBV4-1	TRBJ2-5	ASSPVLLQETQY
TRBV10-3	TRBJ2-7	AIKEGNYEQY
TRBV30	TRBJ2-2	AWSRGSGFVELF
TRBV29-1	TRBJ2-7	SVEALDSYPEQY
TRBV18	TRBJ2-7	ASSPGQGGIGYEQY
TRBV5-1	TRBJ2-1	ASSLNREQF
TRBV30	TRBJ2-5	AWDRVETQY
TRBV27	TRBJ2-4	ASSSDGDDIQY
TRBV19	TRBJ2-3	ASSIWRGGLGTDTQY
TRBV15	TRBJ2-2	ATSRTGTGYTGELF
TRBV30	TRBJ2-4	AWSILTGYGIQY
TRBV9	TRBJ2-1	ASSVGLNEQF
TRBV19	TRBJ1-5	ASSGGYGNQPQH
TRBV25-1	TRBJ2-3	ASSEWAGGPVDTQY
TRBV11-3	TRBJ2-1	ASSLETGPSLYNEQF
TRBV6-1	TRBJ2-2	ASAWTSNTGELF
TRBV7-9	TRBJ1-1	ASSLASGRNTEAF
TRBV27	TRBJ2-4	ASSSVSRPGTKNIQY
TRBV29-1	TRBJ2-1	SGLAGANEQF
TRBV20-1	TRBJ2-1	SVEGQNEQF
TRBV30	TRBJ1-6	AWSVPVGQGSPLH
TRBV25-1	TRBJ1-4	ASSEPGTGNEKLF
TRBV4-1	TRBJ1-5	ASSQDTGVPRPQH
TRBV29-1	TRBJ1-2	SVAIGYGYT
TRBV7-9	TRBJ2-3	ASSLEASTDTQY
TRBV29-1	TRBJ2-7	SAVTGSYEQY
TRBV30	TRBJ2-4	AWSVGTSVQNIQY
TRBV13	TRBJ2-6	ASESRGIANVLT
TRBV27	TRBJ1-2	ASSLKPTTLGYT
TRBV10-3	TRBJ1-1	AISEGQGPTEAF
TRBV30	TRBJ1-2	AWRTGQGDYGYT
TRBV30	TRBJ2-1	AWTLGRTSSGNEQF
TRBV9	TRBJ2-3	ASSGWSGADTQY
TRBV13	TRBJ2-6	ASSLETDLASSGANVLT
TRBV29-1	TRBJ2-7	SATKQGAGEQY